The sequence of this TCR beta chain was determined in a study of blood T cell repertoires in COVID-19. Across the study: Donors in the United States, Italy and Spain gave samples during acute or convalescent COVID-19. The cDNA or gDNA used as material had been derived from T cells, B-cell-depleted T cells, or PBMCs.

The CDR3 extends over 13 amino acids. Study processing details: Amplifying reference gene primers gave estimates of nucleated cell counts. TCRdb's copy holds only in-frame clones and misses some; the assay was immunoSEQ multiplex PCR. V and J calls plus clone size are reproduced from that table; the DNA served to infer D and trimming. This sample has some 30,000 clones, with roughly 88% found just once. Seattle participants joined during active infection and were tracked over time. The receptor was derived from an elderly woman with COVID-19, enrolled during active disease. Sequenced material: peripheral blood. The J gene is TRBJ2-5, the V gene TRBV12-1; TRBD2, the table's D call, was not compared with the DNA. TRBV12-1 corresponds to a pseudogene. The CDR3 region has the DNA TGTGCCAGCAGCTTTCTCTGCCGGGAGACCCAGTACTTC. Protein sequence: CASSFLCRETQYF.